This TCR beta chain was found in a study of PD-L1 blockade in urothelial cancer (dated by TCRdb to about 2017). Background on the whole study: Every patient began therapy in 2014 and was given atezolizumab 1,200 mg intravenously every 3 weeks. Progression-free survival longer than 6 months counted as durable clinical benefit, and TCR features were additionally tested against both progression-free and overall survival. In the same patients, pretreatment tumors underwent whole exome sequencing and RNA sequencing in addition to TCR sequencing. An ECOG performance status of 0 or 1 was recorded for the patients, and 0 to 3 prior chemotherapy regimens had been received by the patients. Durable clinical benefit was achieved by nine patients and was not achieved by 20 patients. Blood samples were analyzed at two time points: 3 weeks after treatment start (second dose) and 6 weeks after treatment start. Pretreatment tumor samples and matched peripheral blood, collected serially before and after atezolizumab treatment, underwent TCR sequencing. Under 30 patients had pretreatment blood TCR-seq, some 25 had at least one posttreatment blood collection, and some 25 had tumor TCR-seq. Twenty-five of 29 patients were identified as males with urothelial cancer of bladder origin, and a prior smoking history was reported by 18 of 29 patients. The study was an exploratory multi-omic analysis of somatic, immune and clinical correlates of response to PD-L1 blockade with atezolizumab in urothelial cancer. Blood samples gave a median of 141,255 T cells and under 85,000 unique TCRs, with a median clonality of about 0.078. Points the paper makes about the study in general: Patients with durable benefit showed greater expansion of tumor-associated TCR clones in peripheral blood 3 weeks after starting treatment (n = 22, p = 0.022). A pretreatment peripheral blood TCR clonality below the median was linked to improved progression-free and overall survival. Because of the small sample size (n ≈ 29) and the many exploratory analyses performed, the results are intended to be regarded as hypothesis-generating.

Points on this clone: Its antigen is unknown. There are no base qualities to consult, and no much larger clone falls within one base.

The germline V gene provides CDR1 SGHAT and CDR2 FQNNGV. The junction shows trimming of 1 base on V and 8 bases on J, and the gene matches do not reach 10 bases of it. Spanning cysteine to phenylalanine, the CDR3 consists of 16 amino acids. Of all the DNA, just the CDR3 is kept, 48 bases in frame from base 1. Synthetic TCR analog templates were spiked into each PCR to estimate absolute template abundance from read counts. The immunoSEQ assay was used to amplify TCRbeta CDR3 regions from genomic DNA with bias-controlled V and J gene primers. Sequencing of rearranged TCRbeta segments was performed at approximately 20X coverage. The authors' analysis ran thus. Sequencing errors were corrected by clustering, and CDR3s were annotated against IMGT so that V, D and J genes could be assigned. Only productive TCRbeta rearrangements were used in downstream analyses, excluding out-of-frame or stop-codon sequences. Clonality was computed as one minus Shannon entropy normalized by the log of the number of unique productive sequences. Clones differing between time points or between blood and tumor were identified using Fisher's exact test with Benjamini-Hochberg correction, with an adjusted p below 0.01 applied as the threshold. Imported from immuneACCESS, the table was reduced by TCRdb to in-frame sequences with V and J called. These copies leave out some clones; in studies compared against another copy, an unresolved V gene accounts for under half, and the cause of the remainder is not known. That table furnishes V, J and clone size, whereas the DNA furnished D and trimming. This sample lists roughly 120,000 clones; more than 85% were detected once. The ten largest clones capture around 4% of the sample.

The sample's time point, from its label and the paper: peripheral blood 6 weeks after treatment start. A total of some 30 patients with locally advanced or metastatic urothelial carcinoma, treated at Memorial Sloan Kettering on a trial protocol, made up the cohort. Peripheral blood mononuclear cells were collected from each patient pretreatment and during treatment, giving between 1 and 8 total time points per patient. The Qiagen DNeasy Blood extraction kit was used to purify genomic DNA from total PBMCs and from tumor samples. PBMCs were collected pretreatment and during treatment, and were isolated and stored as previously described.

Recombination connected TRBV11-2 to TRBJ2-1; 8 bases in the middle match TRBD2. The source of this sequence is a man in his 60s with urothelial cancer. This specimen consisted of PBMCs, obtained around atezolizumab (anti-PD-L1) treatment. The bases are TGTGCCAGCAGCTTAGGAGGACGGGGGGGCGTCGATGAGCAGTTCTTC. Its translation is CASSLGGRGGVDEQFF.